These 10 T cell receptor beta chains came from one sample sequenced in a study of blood T cell repertoires in COVID-19. Data came from immunoSEQ multiplex PCR; TCRdb stores just in-frame clones and leaves some out. The sample holds some 140,000 clones, over 65% seen once. Sequenced input: peripheral blood. These receptors all stem from a man at least 80 years old with acute or convalescent COVID-19.

This clone was counted only a few times. The chain is built from TRBV20-1 and TRBJ2-3; D remains unclear. Germline CDR1 DFQATT, CDR2 SNEGSKA (reference sequence). The CDR3 runs 13 residues. The V end lost 3 bases, the J end lost 4 bases, and 11 bases lay between the germline ends. CDR3 region: CSASKREADTQYF. The CDR3 DNA reads as TGCAGTGCTAGTAAGCGTGAGGCAGATACGCAGTATTTT.

The chain links TRBV6-2 or TRBV6-3 to TRBJ1-5; D is uncertain. CDR1 is MNHEY, CDR2 SVGEGT, per germline. V lost 2 bases, J lost 2 bases, and 16 bases lay in between. The length of the CDR3 is 17 residues. The CDR3 DNA reads as TGTGCCAGCAGTTACCCGGTATATTCCACCGGCAATCAGCCCCAGCATTTT. It yields the protein CASSYPVYSTGNQPQHF.

CDR3 protein: CASGSTGSHSGNTIYF. DNA for the CDR3: TGTGCCAGTGGCTCCACAGGGTCCCACTCTGGAAACACCATATATTTT. V is TRBV19 and J is TRBJ1-3; weak D call: TRBD1 (6 bases). V lost 8 bases to trimming and J lost 0 bases, with 17 bases between them. The CDR3 sequence is 16 residues long. In germline, CDR1 is LNHDA, CDR2 SQIVND (reference sequence).

This clone was detected a few times. This chain links TRBV6-5 with TRBJ2-3, with D maybe TRBD1 (5 bases). The V end was cut by 0 bases, the J end by 2 bases, with 12 bases between. The CDR3 has 16 residues. Germline lookup yields CDR1 MNHEY and CDR2 SVGAGI. The DNA for the CDR3 is TGTGCCAGCAGTTACTCATCAGGGCTTCCCACAGATACGCAGTATTTT. Its translation: CASSYSSGLPTDTQYF.

The chain links TRBV10-1 to TRBJ2-2, with a possible D match to TRBD1 (6 bases). Germline CDR1 reads WNHNN; CDR2 reads SYGVQD (reference sequence). V shed 3 bases and J shed 5 bases, with 13 bases lying between them. CDR3 length equals 15 residues. In nucleotides, the CDR3 is TGCGCCAGCAGTGATTTGGGGACAAGGACCGGGGAGCTGTTTTTT. It is translated as CASSDLGTRTGELFF.

Only a few counts were recorded for this clone. The chain is built from TRBV6-6 and TRBJ2-2; 7 positions agree with TRBD1. The junction had 7 bases not matched to a gene; V was cut back by 5 bases and J by 4 bases. Per germline, CDR1 MNHNY and CDR2 SVGAGI (reference sequence). The CDR3 runs 15 residues. The CDR3 DNA reads as TGTGCCAGCAGTAAGACAGGGCTAACCACCGGGGAGCTGTTTTTT. Translation gives CASSKTGLTTGELFF.

The rearrangement joins TRBV2 to TRBJ2-5, with 7 bases matching TRBD2. There are 13 residues in the CDR3. The V gene's germline CDR1 is SNHLY and CDR2 FYNNEI. The V and J ends lost 6 bases and 4 bases, in that order; junction bases with no gene match: 5. DNA of the CDR3: TGTGCCAGCAGGCTAGCGGAGTTAGAGACCCAGTACTTC. Encoded protein: CASRLAELETQYF.

The J gene is TRBJ1-2, the V gene TRBV5-1; D ambiguous. The CDR3 runs to 13 residues. Trimming shortened V by 1 base and J by 10 bases, and 14 bases separated the two germline ends. The germline V gene encodes CDR1 SGHRS and CDR2 YFSETQ. The CDR3 region is CASSLIPGEAYTF. In nucleotides, the CDR3 is TGCGCCAGCAGCTTGATACCCGGGGAAGCCTACACCTTC.

This sequence joins TRBV19 and TRBJ2-2; D unresolved. The CDR3 contains 14 residues. V lost 2 bases and J lost 1, with 5 bases in between. Germline loops: CDR1 LNHDA, CDR2 SQIVND (reference sequence). The CDR3 nucleotides read TGTGCCAGTAGTATAAACAGGAACACCGGGGAGCTGTTTTTT. Translated: CASSINRNTGELFF.

The V gene is TRBV21-1, the J gene TRBJ2-2; no DNA check was done on the table's D call, TRBD2. TRBV21-1 is recorded as a pseudogene. The CDR3 spans 15 residues. The DNA of the CDR3 is TGTGCCAGCACTAAGGGACTCCCGAACACCGGGGAGCTGTTTTTT. Protein: CASTKGLPNTGELFF.